The 9 T cell receptor beta chains reported below all come from one sample, sequenced in a study of T cell repertoires in cytomegalovirus infection. MiXCR, run by TCRdb on the reads, gives a single entry per CDR3 protein. There are about 400,000 distinct CDR3 sequences in the sample; less than 20% occur only once, and around 10% lies in the top ten. The sequenced sample was PBMCs. These receptors originate from a human donor in good health (CMV status not recorded). Some clones in this sample may be carry-over from other donors' samples.

This clonotype was observed many times. J is TRBJ2-3 and V is TRBV7-6, with TRBD2 identical over 8 bases. The CDR3 is made up of 15 amino acids. Trimming cost V 1 base and J 4 bases; bases outside gene matches: 4. CDR1 is SGHVS, CDR2 FNYEAQ, per germline. In nucleotides, the CDR3 is TGTGCCAGCAGCTTAGGCCCGGGGGGGTCAGATACGCAGTATTTT. This codes for CASSLGPGGSDTQYF.

There are a few counts of this clonotype. The chain recombines TRBV28 with TRBJ2-5; no clear D. CDR1 and CDR2 from the germline V gene are MDHEN and SYDVKM. The CDR3 spans 11 residues. Trimming cost V 5 bases and J 7 bases, with 8 bases left between them. The CDR3 DNA follows: TGTGCCAGCAGTGCGATGGGGACCCAGTACTTC. Protein product: CASSAMGTQYF. The full variable domain, rest sourced from reference TRBV28 and TRBJ2-5, is DVKVTQSSRYLVKRTGEKVFLECVQDMDHENMFWYRQDPGLGLRLIYFSYDVKMKEKGDIPEGYSVSREKKERFSLILESASTNQTSMYLCASSAMGTQYFGPGTRLLVL.

The genes are TRBV4-3 and TRBJ2-1, with TRBD2 matching 11 bases. V was pared by 3 bases and J by 5 bases, with 6 bases of the junction left unmatched. Looked up from germline, CDR1 is LGHNA and CDR2 is YSLEER. CDR3 size: 16 residues. The CDR3 region has the DNA TGCGCCAGCAGCCACGCCCCGGGACTAGCGGACAATGAGCAGTTCTTC. Its protein is CASSHAPGLADNEQFF.

A few counts support this clonotype. J is TRBJ2-2 and V is TRBV30; D may be TRBD1 (5 bases). V was pared by 5 bases and J by 2 bases, with 21 bases between. Germline CDR1 reads GTSNPN; CDR2 reads SVGIG (reference sequence). The CDR3 has 17 amino acids. The CDR3 is CAWGQSRTAANTGELFF. The CDR3 DNA reads as TGTGCCTGGGGACAATCTCGAACAGCCGCTAACACCGGGGAGCTGTTTTTT.

Worth noting for this clonotype: One base away lies a much larger clone, so this may be a sequencing read error. This chain uses TRBV7-9 with TRBJ2-7, with TRBD2 identical over 13 bases. The CDR3 is 17 amino acids. Germline-derived CDR1 and CDR2 are SEHNR and FQNEAQ (reference sequence). The CDR3 coding sequence is TGTTCCAGCAGTTACCGGACTAGCGGGAGTGGGGGGCTCGAGCAGTACTTC. Its protein is CSSSYRTSGSGGLEQYF.

The chain combines TRBV19 with TRBJ2-1; 9 bases fit TRBD2. V gave up 4 bases and J gave up 8 bases; unmatched junction bases: 12. The CDR3 runs 16 residues. The V gene's germline CDR1 is LNHDA and CDR2 SQIVND (reference sequence). The CDR3 region has the DNA TGTGCCAGTAGTACTTCGACTAGCGGCTTTTTCGATGAGCAGTTCTTC. Encoded protein: CASSTSTSGFFDEQFF.

The chain couples TRBV28 to TRBJ2-2; D might be TRBD2 (7 bases). Germline V lookup: CDR1 MDHEN, CDR2 SYDVKM. The CDR3 covers 15 residues. Trimming took off 6 bases at V and 4 bases at J, with 15 bases between the two ends. The chain's CDR3 is CASRGGGLGTGELFF. DNA for the CDR3: TGTGCCAGCAGGGGGGGGGGCCTCGGCACCGGGGAGCTGTTTTTT.

This clonotype was recorded many times. The chain's CDR3 is CASSSSEKLFF. The CDR3 nucleotides are TGTGCCAGCAGCTCTAGCGAAAAACTGTTTTTT. This chain uses TRBV7-6 with TRBJ1-4; D not certain. Germline CDR1 reads SGHVS; CDR2 reads FNYEAQ. The CDR3 loop spans 11 amino acids. The ends were cut back, 4 bases at V and 8 bases at J, with 5 bases in the middle.

This clonotype was observed a few times. The chain recombines TRBV6-1 with TRBJ2-7; perhaps TRBD1 as D (6 bases). CDR1 and CDR2 from the germline V gene are MNHNS and SASEGT. Trimming removed 8 bases at V and 4 bases at J, with 21 bases between. The CDR3 sequence is 15 residues long. CDR3 residues: CASSLLLQGYYEQYF. In DNA, the CDR3 is TGTGCCAGCTCTCTCCTGTTACAGGGATATTACGAGCAGTACTTC.